The entry that follows covers one TCR beta chain sequence. PCR primers comprised 60 Vbeta and 13 Jbeta primers. Produced via immunoSEQ multiplex PCR; TCRdb's table is partial and in-frame only. The sample lists tens of thousands of clones, roughly 80% seen once, with 1.7% in the top ten. This sample stems from a study of cytomegalovirus exposure and HLA in healthy donors. The sequenced sample was PBMCs. The sequence was obtained from a man aged 40-49 years in good health and CMV-seronegative.

The CDR3 is CASSRTGTGANVLTF. In nucleotides, the CDR3 is TGTGCCAGCAGCAGAACAGGGACTGGGGCCAACGTCCTGACTTTC. The rearrangement uses TRBV6-5 and TRBJ2-6, with D perhaps matching TRBD1 (6 bases). CDR1 is MNHEY and CDR2 is SVGAGI in the germline V gene. The CDR3 spans 15 residues. V lost 6 bases and J 2 bases, leaving 11 bases between the germline ends.